In this sample, the clone carrying this T cell receptor (beta chain) turned up once. Original data processing: From reference gene primer amplification, estimates of nucleated cell counts were derived. Assay used: immunoSEQ multiplex PCR; TCRdb lists only in-frame clones, some missing. That table gives V, J and clone size, and the DNA gave D and trimming. Of around 60,000 clones in the sample, over 75% were seen once. The data were obtained in a study of blood T cell repertoires in COVID-19. At the level of the study: The United States, Italy and Spain were the sources of the acute and convalescent COVID-19 samples. From T cells, B-cell-depleted T cells, or PBMCs came the material, which was cDNA or gDNA.

Sequencing was carried out using peripheral blood. The receptor was derived from a human donor in a cohort sampled during active COVID-19.

CDR3 sequence (DNA): TGTGCCAGCAGTTTGAGAACTAATGAAAAACTGTTTTTT. This codes for CASSLRTNEKLFF. This chain uses TRBV12-3 or TRBV12-4 with TRBJ1-4; D is ambiguous. The V end lost 3 bases, the J end lost 1 base, and 3 bases lay between the germline ends. The CDR3 has 13 amino acids.